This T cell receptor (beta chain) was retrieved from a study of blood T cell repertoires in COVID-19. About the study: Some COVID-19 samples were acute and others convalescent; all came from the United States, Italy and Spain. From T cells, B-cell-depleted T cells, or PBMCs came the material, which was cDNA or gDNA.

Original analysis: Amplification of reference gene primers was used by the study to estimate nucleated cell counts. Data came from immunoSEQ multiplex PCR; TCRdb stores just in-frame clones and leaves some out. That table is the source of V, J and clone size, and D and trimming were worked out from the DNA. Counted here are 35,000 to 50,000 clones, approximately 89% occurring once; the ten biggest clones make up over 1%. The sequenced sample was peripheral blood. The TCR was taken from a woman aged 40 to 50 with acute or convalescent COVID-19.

The CDR3 region has the DNA TGTGCCAGCAGCTCACTTATTGTTACTGAAGCTTTCTTT. Its translation is CASSSLIVTEAFF. The gene calls are TRBV7-2 and TRBJ1-1, with no clear D. CDR3 length: 13 residues. In germline, CDR1 is SGHTA, CDR2 FQGNSA. Trimming shortened V by 4 bases and J by 5 bases, and 11 bases separated the two germline ends.